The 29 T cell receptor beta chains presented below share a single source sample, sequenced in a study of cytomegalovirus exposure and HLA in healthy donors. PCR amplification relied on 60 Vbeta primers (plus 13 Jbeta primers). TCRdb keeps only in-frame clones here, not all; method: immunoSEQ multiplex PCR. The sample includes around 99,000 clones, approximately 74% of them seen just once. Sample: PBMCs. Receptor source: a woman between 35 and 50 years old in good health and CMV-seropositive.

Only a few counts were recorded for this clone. The CDR3: CAWSVTAYNSPLHF. CDR3 nucleotides: TGTGCCTGGAGTGTAACAGCTTATAATTCACCCCTCCACTTT. This chain links TRBV30 with TRBJ1-6; D gene uncertain. CDR1 and CDR2 (germline): GTSNPN, SVGIG (reference sequence). The CDR3 has 14 amino acids. With 0 bases removed from V and 4 bases from J, the gap between germline ends came to 7 bases.

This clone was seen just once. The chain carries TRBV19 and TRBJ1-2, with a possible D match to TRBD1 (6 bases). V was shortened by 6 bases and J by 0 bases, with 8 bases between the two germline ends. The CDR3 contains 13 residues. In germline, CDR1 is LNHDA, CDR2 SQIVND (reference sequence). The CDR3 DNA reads TGTGCCAGTAGAAGACAGGCTAACTATGGCTACACCTTC. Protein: CASRRQANYGYTF.

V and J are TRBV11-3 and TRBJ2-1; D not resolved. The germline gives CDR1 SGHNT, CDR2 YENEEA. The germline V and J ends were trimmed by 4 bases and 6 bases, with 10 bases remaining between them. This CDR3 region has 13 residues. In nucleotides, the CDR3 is TGTGCCAGCAGCTCCTCTCTTATCAATGAGCAGTTCTTC. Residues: CASSSSLINEQFF.

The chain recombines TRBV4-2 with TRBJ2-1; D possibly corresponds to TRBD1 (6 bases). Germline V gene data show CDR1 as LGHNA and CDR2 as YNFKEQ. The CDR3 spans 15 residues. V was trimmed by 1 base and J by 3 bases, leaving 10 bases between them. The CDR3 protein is CASSQGTANYNEQFF. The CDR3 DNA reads TGTGCCAGCAGCCAAGGGACAGCCAACTACAATGAGCAGTTCTTC.

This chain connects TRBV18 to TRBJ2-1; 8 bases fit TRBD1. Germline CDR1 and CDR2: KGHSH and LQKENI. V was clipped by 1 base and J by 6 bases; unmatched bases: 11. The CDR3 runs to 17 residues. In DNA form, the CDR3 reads TGTGCCAGCTCACCACGCACCGGGACAGGCAATGGCAATGAGCAGTTCTTC. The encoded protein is CASSPRTGTGNGNEQFF.

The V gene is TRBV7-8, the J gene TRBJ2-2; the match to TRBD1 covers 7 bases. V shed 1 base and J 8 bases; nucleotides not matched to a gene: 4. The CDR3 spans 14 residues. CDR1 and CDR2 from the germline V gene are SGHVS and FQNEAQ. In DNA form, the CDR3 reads TGTGCCAGCAGCTTAGGAAGGGGGCTTGGGGAGCTGTTTTTT. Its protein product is CASSLGRGLGELFF.

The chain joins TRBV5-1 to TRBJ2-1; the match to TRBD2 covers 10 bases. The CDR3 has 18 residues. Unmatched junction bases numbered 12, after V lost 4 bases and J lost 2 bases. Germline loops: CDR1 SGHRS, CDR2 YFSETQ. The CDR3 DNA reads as TGCGCCAGCAGCGGGGTAGGTGGTAGCGGGGGGCCCTACAATGAGCAGTTCTTC. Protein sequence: CASSGVGGSGGPYNEQFF.

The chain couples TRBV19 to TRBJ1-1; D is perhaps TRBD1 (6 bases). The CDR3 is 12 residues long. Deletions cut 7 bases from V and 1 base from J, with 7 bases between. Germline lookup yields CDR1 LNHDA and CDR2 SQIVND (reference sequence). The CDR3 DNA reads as TGTGCCAGTAAAGGGGGGAACACTGAAGCTTTCTTT. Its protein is CASKGGNTEAFF.

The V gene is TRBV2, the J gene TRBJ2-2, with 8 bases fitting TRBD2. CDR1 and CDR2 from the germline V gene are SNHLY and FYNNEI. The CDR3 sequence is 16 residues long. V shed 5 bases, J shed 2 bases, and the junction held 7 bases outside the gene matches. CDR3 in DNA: TGTGCCAGCAGTCCCAACGGGGGGGTTAACACCGGGGAGCTGTTTTTT. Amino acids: CASSPNGGVNTGELFF.

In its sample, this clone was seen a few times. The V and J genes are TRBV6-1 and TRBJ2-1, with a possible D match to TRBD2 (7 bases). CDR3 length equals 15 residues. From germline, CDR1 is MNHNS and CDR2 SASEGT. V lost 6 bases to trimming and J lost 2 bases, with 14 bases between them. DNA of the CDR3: TGTGCCAGCAGCAAGGAGGGGGGGACCTACAATGAGCAGTTCTTC. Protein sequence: CASSKEGGTYNEQFF.

As DNA, the CDR3 is TGTGCCCTCAAGGGGACAGGGGCTAAGCAGTACTTC. This gives the protein CALKGTGAKQYF. The chain is built from TRBV2 and TRBJ2-7, with 10 bases that match TRBD1. This CDR3 has 12 amino acids. Germline loops: CDR1 SNHLY, CDR2 FYNNEI. V lost 11 bases to trimming and J lost 8 bases; unmatched junction nucleotides: 9.

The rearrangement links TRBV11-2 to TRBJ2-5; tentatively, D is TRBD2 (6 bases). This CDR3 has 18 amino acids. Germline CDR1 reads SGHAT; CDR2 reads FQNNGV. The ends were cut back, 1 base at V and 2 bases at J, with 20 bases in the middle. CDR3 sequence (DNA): TGTGCCAGCAGCTTAGGTCTTCTAGCGACGGGAGAACAAGAGACCCAGTACTTC. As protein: CASSLGLLATGEQETQYF.

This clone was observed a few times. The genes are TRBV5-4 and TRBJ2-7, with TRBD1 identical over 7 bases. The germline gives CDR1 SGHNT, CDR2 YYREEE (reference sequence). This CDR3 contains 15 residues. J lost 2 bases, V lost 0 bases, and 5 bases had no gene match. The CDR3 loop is CASSLGTGAPYEQYF. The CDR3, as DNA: TGTGCCAGCAGCTTGGGTACAGGGGCTCCCTACGAGCAGTACTTC.

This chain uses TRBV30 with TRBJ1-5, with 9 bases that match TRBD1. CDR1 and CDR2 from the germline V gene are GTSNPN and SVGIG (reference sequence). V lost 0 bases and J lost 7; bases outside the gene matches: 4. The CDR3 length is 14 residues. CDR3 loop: CAWSVVTGGQPQHF. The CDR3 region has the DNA TGTGCCTGGAGTGTCGTAACAGGGGGCCAGCCCCAGCATTTT.

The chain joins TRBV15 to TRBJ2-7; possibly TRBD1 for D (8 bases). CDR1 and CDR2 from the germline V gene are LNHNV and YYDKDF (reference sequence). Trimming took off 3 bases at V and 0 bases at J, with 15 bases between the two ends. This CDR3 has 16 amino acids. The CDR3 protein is CATSRGGTGVSYEQYF. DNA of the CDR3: TGTGCCACCAGCAGGGGAGGGACAGGAGTCTCCTACGAGCAGTACTTC.

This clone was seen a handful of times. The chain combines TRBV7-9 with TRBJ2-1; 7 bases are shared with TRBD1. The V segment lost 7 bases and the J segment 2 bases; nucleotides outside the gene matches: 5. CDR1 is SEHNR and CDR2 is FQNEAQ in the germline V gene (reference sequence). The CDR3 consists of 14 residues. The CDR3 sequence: CASNEGAPYNEQFF. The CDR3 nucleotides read TGTGCCAGCAACGAGGGGGCCCCCTACAATGAGCAGTTCTTC.

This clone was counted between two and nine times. CDR3 DNA sequence: TGTGCCAGCAGCCAAGGCGGGACAGGGGCTGAAAAACTGTTTTTT. Protein: CASSQGGTGAEKLFF. The J gene is TRBJ1-4, the V gene TRBV4-2; 10 nucleotides align to TRBD1. The V and J ends lost 1 base and 7 bases, in that order; junction bases with no gene match: 3. CDR1 and CDR2 (germline): LGHNA, YNFKEQ. This CDR3 spans 15 amino acids.

The CDR3 DNA reads as TGTGCCAGCAGTTACTCAGCCCCGCCGAGGAATTCACCCCTCCACTTT. Its protein product is CASSYSAPPRNSPLHF. The V and J genes are TRBV6-5 and TRBJ1-6, with unresolved D. The V gene's germline CDR1 is MNHEY and CDR2 SVGAGI. Trimming shortened V by 0 bases and J by 7 bases, and 13 bases separated the two germline ends. The CDR3 contains 16 residues.

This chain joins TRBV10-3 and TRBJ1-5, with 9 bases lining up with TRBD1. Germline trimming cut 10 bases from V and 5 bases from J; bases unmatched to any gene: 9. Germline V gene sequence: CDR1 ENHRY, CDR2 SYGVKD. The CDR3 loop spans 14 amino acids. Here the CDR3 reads CATEDRGGDQPQHF. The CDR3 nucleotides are TGTGCCACCGAGGACAGGGGAGGTGATCAGCCCCAGCATTTT.

The CDR3 loop reads CASGLGAGGMQETQYF. CDR3 DNA: TGTGCTAGTGGTTTGGGGGCGGGAGGAATGCAAGAGACCCAGTACTTC. The chain combines TRBV12-5 with TRBJ2-5, with TRBD2 matching over 8 bases. The CDR3 totals 16 residues. Germline trimming cut 1 base from V and 2 bases from J; bases unmatched to any gene: 6. Per germline, CDR1 LGHNT and CDR2 FRNRAP. The full variable domain, completed using reference TRBV12-5 and TRBJ2-5, is DARVTQTPRHKVTEMGQEVTMRCQPILGHNTVFWYRQTMMQGLELLAYFRNRAPLDDSGMPKDRFSAEMPDATLATLKIQPSEPRDSAVYFCASGLGAGGMQETQYFGPGTRLLVL.

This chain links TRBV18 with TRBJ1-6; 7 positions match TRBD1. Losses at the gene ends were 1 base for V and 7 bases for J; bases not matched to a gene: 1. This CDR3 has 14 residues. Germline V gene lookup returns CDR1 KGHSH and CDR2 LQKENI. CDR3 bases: TGTGCCAGCTCACCACAGGGACAGAATTCACCCCTCCACTTT. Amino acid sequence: CASSPQGQNSPLHF. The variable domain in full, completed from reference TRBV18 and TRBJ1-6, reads NAGVMQNPRHLVRRRGQEARLRCSPMKGHSHVYWYRQLPEEGLKFMVYLQKENIIDESGMPKERFSAEFPKEGPSILRIQQVVRGDSAAYFCASSPQGQNSPLHFGNGTRLTVT.

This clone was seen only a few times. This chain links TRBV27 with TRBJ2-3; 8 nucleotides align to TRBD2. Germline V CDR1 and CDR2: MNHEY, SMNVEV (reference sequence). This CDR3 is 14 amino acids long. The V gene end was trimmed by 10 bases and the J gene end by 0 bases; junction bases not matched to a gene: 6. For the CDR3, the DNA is TGTGCCACCCGGGAGGGGGTCAGCACAGATACGCAGTATTTT. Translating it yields CATREGVSTDTQYF.

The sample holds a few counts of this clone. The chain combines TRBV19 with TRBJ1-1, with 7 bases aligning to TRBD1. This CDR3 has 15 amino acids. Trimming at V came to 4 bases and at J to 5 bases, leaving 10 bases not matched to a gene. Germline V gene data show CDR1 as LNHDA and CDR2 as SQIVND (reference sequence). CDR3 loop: CASSKPGGYGTEAFF. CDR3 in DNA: TGTGCCAGTAGTAAGCCAGGGGGATATGGAACTGAAGCTTTCTTT.

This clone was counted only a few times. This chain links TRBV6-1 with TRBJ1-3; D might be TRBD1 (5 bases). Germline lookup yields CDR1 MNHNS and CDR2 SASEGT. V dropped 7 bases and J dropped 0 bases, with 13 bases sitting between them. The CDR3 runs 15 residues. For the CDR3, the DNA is TGTGCCAGCACTAAGGACATCCGCTCTGGAAACACCATATATTTT. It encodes CASTKDIRSGNTIYF.

The CDR3 DNA sequence: TGTGCCAGCAGCTTAGTTGCAGCTAACTATGGCTACACCTTC. As protein: CASSLVAANYGYTF. V usage is TRBV7-2 and J usage is TRBJ1-2; D remains unclear. The germline V gene encodes CDR1 SGHTA and CDR2 FQGNSA. V lost 1 base and J 0 bases, leaving 6 bases between the germline ends. The CDR3 is made up of 14 amino acids.

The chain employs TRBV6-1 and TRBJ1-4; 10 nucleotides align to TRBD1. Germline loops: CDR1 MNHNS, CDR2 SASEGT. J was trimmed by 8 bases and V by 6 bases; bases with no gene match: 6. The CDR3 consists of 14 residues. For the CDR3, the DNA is TGTGCCAGCAGGACAGGGGGCGGGGGAGAAAAACTGTTTTTT. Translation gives CASRTGGGGEKLFF.

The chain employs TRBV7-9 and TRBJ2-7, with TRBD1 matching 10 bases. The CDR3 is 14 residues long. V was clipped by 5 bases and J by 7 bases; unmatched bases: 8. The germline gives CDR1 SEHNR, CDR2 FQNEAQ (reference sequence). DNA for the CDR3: TGTGCCAGCAGCCTTAGGACAGGGGGGAGAGAGCAGTACTTC. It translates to CASSLRTGGREQYF.

Here the CDR3 reads CASIPGQHTGELFF. The CDR3 bases are TGTGCCAGCATTCCGGGACAGCACACCGGGGAGCTGTTTTTT. The V call is TRBV6-1, the J call TRBJ2-2, with 7 bases fitting TRBD1. The germline gives CDR1 MNHNS, CDR2 SASEGT. Germline trimming cut 7 bases from V and 3 bases from J; bases unmatched to any gene: 5. CDR3 size: 14 residues.

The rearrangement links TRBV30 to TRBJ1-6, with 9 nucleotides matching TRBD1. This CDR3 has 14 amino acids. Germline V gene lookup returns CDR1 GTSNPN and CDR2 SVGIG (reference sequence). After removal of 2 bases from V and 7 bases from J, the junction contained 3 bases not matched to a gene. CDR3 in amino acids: CAWSLGTGNSPLHF. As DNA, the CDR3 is TGTGCCTGGAGTCTTGGGACAGGGAATTCACCCCTCCACTTT. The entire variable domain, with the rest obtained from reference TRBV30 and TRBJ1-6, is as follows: SQTIHQWPATLVQPVGSPLSLECTVEGTSNPNLYWYRQAAGRGLQLLFYSVGIGQISSEVPQNLSASRPQDRQFILSSKKLLLSDSGFYLCAWSLGTGNSPLHFGNGTRLTVT.